The clone carrying this T cell receptor (beta chain) was counted once. Its antigen remains unknown. This CDR3 comprises 17 residues. Germline loops: CDR1 MDHEN, CDR2 SYDVKM. The V segment lost 1 base and the J segment 4 bases; nucleotides outside the gene matches: 8. The data were obtained in a study of shared clonotypes between healthy human individuals. Template for every sorted-subset replicate PCR totaled about 200 ng DNA, 25,000 to 30,000 T cell genomes. Assay: immunoSEQ multiplex PCR; the TCRdb copy retains only in-frame clones and omits some. The top ten clones hold around 0.06% of a sample with some 580,000 clones, roughly 97% of them seen once. Overall study results and limits: Limited genetic and exposure-history diversity came from having few donors. Clonotype sharing among the donors was expected to vary with sequencing depth.

This sequence was found in a woman in her thirties in good health. The sequenced sample was naive CD4+ T cells sorted from blood. Described subset: CD45RA+ positively selected. V is TRBV28 and J is TRBJ1-4; 8 bases are shared with TRBD1. The CDR3 is CASSLLTYRGNNEKLFF. The CDR3 region has the DNA TGTGCCAGCAGTTTATTGACCTACAGGGGGAATAATGAAAAACTGTTTTTT.